This T cell receptor (beta chain) was observed in a study of cytomegalovirus exposure and HLA in healthy donors. Overall study: Out of about 170 million T cells, an earlier analysis found around 110 million unique TCR beta sequences in total. The Caucasian-associated ancestry cluster contained around four fifths of the 300 to 400 genotyped donors.

Of note for this clone: Its matching antigen is unknown.

Study-level results: Earlier analysis yielded a pattern in which most TCR beta V segments were productive about 90% or about 30% of the time. The study flagged fewer than 200 TCR beta chains as cytomegalovirus-associated.

In the PCR, 60 Vbeta and 13 Jbeta primers were used. TCRdb's copy holds only in-frame clones and misses some; the assay was immunoSEQ multiplex PCR. The data contain under 200,000 clones, 82% of them singletons. This clonotype originated in a male donor in good health and CMV-seronegative. Material for sequencing was PBMCs.

The DNA for the CDR3 is TGCGCCAGCAGTGAGGTGGACAGGGCTTCCTACGAGCAGTACTTC. Its translation: CASSEVDRASYEQYF. J is TRBJ2-7 and V is TRBV10-2, with 8 nucleotides matching TRBD1. The CDR3 consists of 15 residues. The germline V gene encodes CDR1 WSHSY and CDR2 SAAADI. The junction had 4 bases not matched to a gene; V was cut back by 2 bases and J by 1 base.